This passage covers 15 T cell receptor beta chains from one sample sequenced in a study of lymphopenia after photon versus proton radiotherapy. Measured with immunoSEQ multiplex PCR; TCRdb has only the in-frame clones, and not every one. The sample has 150,000 to 200,000 clones, approximately 90% seen once. The sequencing here drew on peripheral blood, taken from a patient treated with photon-based radiotherapy. These TCRs come from a man between 45 and 60 years old with gastric cancer.

There are a few counts of this clone. The chain combines TRBV5-1 with TRBJ1-5; D is ambiguous. CDR1 is SGHRS, CDR2 YFSETQ, per germline. V lost 0 bases, J lost 5 bases, and 6 bases lay in between. The CDR3 consists of 13 residues. CDR3 in DNA: TGCGCCAGCAGCTTGGCCTGGGATCAGCCCCAGCATTTT. This encodes CASSLAWDQPQHF.

The chain employs TRBV5-5 and TRBJ2-7; tentative D call: TRBD1 (6 bases). Deletions cut 4 bases from V and 5 bases from J, with 16 bases between. Germline V gene lookup returns CDR1 SGHKS and CDR2 YYEKEE (reference sequence). The length of the CDR3 is 14 residues. This CDR3 is CASSMGHGLDEQYF. CDR3 sequence (DNA): TGTGCCAGCAGCATGGGACATGGTCTTGACGAGCAGTACTTC.

The rearrangement links TRBV9 to TRBJ2-1, with D perhaps matching TRBD2 (6 bases). V was cut by 1 base and J by 0 bases, with 11 bases left in between. Per the germline V gene, CDR1 is SGDLS and CDR2 is YYNGEE. CDR3 length equals 16 residues. Here the CDR3 reads CASSVKEGSSYNEQFF. The CDR3 DNA follows: TGTGCCAGCAGCGTAAAGGAGGGAAGCTCCTACAATGAGCAGTTCTTC.

V usage is TRBV5-1 and J usage is TRBJ2-1; TRBD2 agrees at 10 bases. CDR1 and CDR2 from the germline V gene are SGHRS and YFSETQ. The CDR3 totals 17 residues. The ends lost 1 base at V and 4 bases at J; junction bases unmatched: 8. The CDR3: CASSLSSGRAKYNEQFF. CDR3 sequence (DNA): TGCGCCAGCAGCTTGTCAAGCGGGAGGGCGAAATACAATGAGCAGTTCTTC.

The chain combines TRBV28 with TRBJ1-2; 7 bases match TRBD1. Germline lookup yields CDR1 MDHEN and CDR2 SYDVKM. This CDR3 region has 13 residues. The J segment lost 2 bases and the V segment lost 7 bases, leaving 4 bases of the junction unmatched. This chain's CDR3 is CASTSTGNYGYTF. The CDR3 nucleotides read TGTGCCAGCACCTCGACAGGGAACTATGGCTACACCTTC.

The rearrangement joins TRBV11-1 to TRBJ2-7; TRBD1 might be the D (6 bases). The germline CDR1 and CDR2 sequences are SGHAT and FQDESV (reference sequence). V lost 5 bases and J 1 base, leaving 12 bases between the germline ends. The CDR3 contains 14 residues. As DNA, the CDR3 is TGTGCCAGCAGCCATCGGGACACGTCCTACGAGCAGTACTTC. Protein product: CASSHRDTSYEQYF.

This clone was counted a single time. The J gene is TRBJ2-5, the V gene TRBV7-5. TRBV7-5 is flagged as a pseudogene. The CDR3 has 13 residues. The CDR3 bases are TGTGTCAGAAGCCCTAGGTTAGGGGAGACCCAGTACTTC. Amino acids: CVRSPRLGETQYF.

The chain joins TRBV27 to TRBJ2-7, with 12 bases identical to TRBD2. The CDR3 contains 16 residues. With 5 bases clipped from V and 3 bases from J, the junction kept 8 bases outside the gene matches. The germline V gene has CDR1 MNHEY and CDR2 SMNVEV (reference sequence). Here the CDR3 DNA reads TGTGCCAGCAGTCCCACTAGCGGGAGGTTCCTCTACGAGCAGTACTTC. Translated, it gives CASSPTSGRFLYEQYF.

The V and J genes are TRBV2 and TRBJ2-7; 9 bases line up with TRBD2. This CDR3 has 15 residues. Germline assignment: CDR1 SNHLY and CDR2 FYNNEI. J was trimmed by 2 bases and V by 0 bases; bases with no gene match: 2. The chain's CDR3 is CASSEAVAGAYEQYF. The CDR3 DNA is TGTGCCAGCAGTGAAGCGGTAGCGGGAGCCTACGAGCAGTACTTC.

CDR3 amino acids: CASSQGASGLSGELFF. In DNA form, the CDR3 reads TGCGCCAGCAGCCAAGGAGCGAGTGGATTGTCCGGGGAGCTGTTTTTT. This sequence joins TRBV4-3 and TRBJ2-2; D call uncertain. The CDR3 totals 16 residues. Germline CDR1 and CDR2: LGHNA and YSLEER. V was shortened by 1 base and J by 6 bases, with 15 bases between the two germline ends.

V is TRBV6-1 and J is TRBJ2-3, with D possibly matching TRBD2 (6 bases). The V and J ends lost 4 bases and 1 base respectively, with 12 bases between them. Germline assignment: CDR1 MNHNS and CDR2 SASEGT. CDR3 length equals 15 residues. The CDR3 loop is CASSGNGGGTDTQYF. The DNA for the CDR3 is TGTGCCAGCAGTGGCAACGGGGGAGGCACAGATACGCAGTATTTT.

The chain links TRBV19 to TRBJ1-1, with D unresolved. V shed 5 bases and J shed 4 bases, with 11 bases lying between them. Germline CDR1 LNHDA, CDR2 SQIVND (reference sequence). The CDR3 runs 13 residues. The CDR3 here is CASSLPAATEAFF. CDR3 in DNA: TGTGCCAGTAGTTTACCGGCGGCCACTGAAGCTTTCTTT.

This clone occurred once. V gene TRBV19 combines with J gene TRBJ1-2; D is perhaps TRBD1 (5 bases). The CDR3 totals 13 residues. CDR1 LNHDA and CDR2 SQIVND come from the germline V gene (reference sequence). Trimming removed 5 bases from V and 8 bases from J, with 15 bases in between. The CDR3 sequence: CASSPGTSLGYTF. As DNA, the CDR3 is TGTGCCAGTAGTCCGGGGACCTCGTTGGGCTACACCTTC.

The V gene is TRBV7-3, the J gene TRBJ2-4, with 7 bases fitting TRBD2. Germline V CDR1 and CDR2: SGHTA, FQGTGA. With 1 base clipped from V and 6 bases from J, the junction kept 9 bases outside the gene matches. This CDR3 contains 16 residues. In DNA, the CDR3 is TGTGCCAGCAGCTTAAAGCCAGCGGCTAGCGGAAACATTCAGTACTTC. Protein sequence: CASSLKPAASGNIQYF.

The chain combines TRBV4-3 with TRBJ1-4; D is possibly TRBD1 (5 bases). The CDR3 covers 16 residues. Germline loops: CDR1 LGHNA, CDR2 YSLEER. V gave up 1 base and J gave up 0 bases, with 9 bases separating them. The CDR3 region has the DNA TGCGCCAGCAGCCAAGGGGACCCTGCAACTAATGAAAAACTGTTTTTT. Protein sequence: CASSQGDPATNEKLFF.